These T cell receptor beta chains were read from a single sample in a study of blood T cell repertoires in COVID-19. Clones were sequenced by immunoSEQ multiplex PCR, and TCRdb holds only the in-frame ones, with some missing. Here the sample spans 210,000 or so clones, roughly 87% being singletons. What was sequenced was peripheral blood. The receptors come from a man aged 40-49 years with active or convalescent COVID-19. Each CDR3 is given with its conserved first and last residue. Each record gives: V gene, D gene, clone size, J gene, CDR3 DNA, CDR3 protein. The D gene is left open where the match is weak. Clone size is stated in some rows and not others, as once, few, many or a class when expanded.

v_gene: TRBV7-9; d_gene: -; abundance: once; j_gene: TRBJ1-5; CDR3nt: TGTGCCAGCAGCTTAGAGGGGCCGATTCAGCCCCAGCATTTT; CDR3aa: CASSLEGPIQPQHF
v_gene: TRBV6-6; d_gene: TRBD1; abundance: -; j_gene: TRBJ1-1; CDR3nt: TGTGCCAGCAGTCGGTTACCGGGACAGATCATGAACACTGAAGCTTTCTTT; CDR3aa: CASSRLPGQIMNTEAFF
v_gene: TRBV6-1; d_gene: TRBD2; abundance: -; j_gene: TRBJ2-1; CDR3nt: TGTGCCAGCAGTGAACTGGCGGGAGGAGGCAATGAGCAGTTCTTC; CDR3aa: CASSELAGGGNEQFF
v_gene: TRBV5-1; d_gene: -; abundance: -; j_gene: TRBJ2-2; CDR3nt: TGCGCCAGCAGCTACGACACGTACACCGGGGAGCTGTTTTTT; CDR3aa: CASSYDTYTGELFF
v_gene: TRBV7-9; d_gene: -; abundance: -; j_gene: TRBJ2-1; CDR3nt: TGTGCCAGCAGCTCCGAGGGGCTCACAGGGACCTACAATGAGCAGTTCTTC; CDR3aa: CASSSEGLTGTYNEQFF
v_gene: TRBV5-1; d_gene: -; abundance: -; j_gene: TRBJ2-5; CDR3nt: TGCGCCAGCAGCTTGGAAGGGGGGGAAGAGACCCAGTACTTC; CDR3aa: CASSLEGGEETQYF
v_gene: TRBV9; d_gene: -; abundance: -; j_gene: TRBJ1-5; CDR3nt: TGTGCCAGCAGCCCGGAGGGTTTCAATCAGCCCCAGCATTTT; CDR3aa: CASSPEGFNQPQHF
v_gene: TRBV6-1; d_gene: TRBD1; abundance: -; j_gene: TRBJ1-6; CDR3nt: TGTGCCAGCAGTGAAATGGGACAGGAGAATTCACCCCTCCACTTT; CDR3aa: CASSEMGQENSPLHF
v_gene: TRBV19; d_gene: -; abundance: -; j_gene: TRBJ1-6; CDR3nt: TGTGCCAGTAGTTCTCGCCGACAGTTACATAATTCACCCCTCCACTTT; CDR3aa: CASSSRRQLHNSPLHF
v_gene: TRBV7-2; d_gene: -; abundance: -; j_gene: TRBJ2-1; CDR3nt: TGTGCCAGCAGCTTGGCCCCGTCGCATGAGCAGTTCTTC; CDR3aa: CASSLAPSHEQFF
v_gene: TRBV27; d_gene: -; abundance: -; j_gene: TRBJ1-2; CDR3nt: TGTGCCAGCAGTTTATATGGCCAGAGCTACACCTTC; CDR3aa: CASSLYGQSYTF
v_gene: TRBV5-6; d_gene: TRBD1; abundance: -; j_gene: TRBJ1-2; CDR3nt: TGTGCCAGCAGCTTGGACGGGACAGGGGTAGGCTACACCTTC; CDR3aa: CASSLDGTGVGYTF
v_gene: TRBV27; d_gene: -; abundance: -; j_gene: TRBJ2-1; CDR3nt: TGTGCCAGCAGTTTATCGGGGGGACCTGGGAATGAGCAGTTCTTC; CDR3aa: CASSLSGGPGNEQFF
v_gene: TRBV4-1; d_gene: TRBD1; abundance: -; j_gene: TRBJ1-5; CDR3nt: TGCGCCAGCAGCCAAGGGGGACAGGGGGCTGGGCAGCCCCAGCATTTT; CDR3aa: CASSQGGQGAGQPQHF
v_gene: TRBV6-5; d_gene: TRBD1; abundance: few; j_gene: TRBJ1-5; CDR3nt: TGTGCCAGCGAGAAGGGACAGGTCACCAATCAGCCCCAGCATTTT; CDR3aa: CASEKGQVTNQPQHF
v_gene: TRBV5-5; d_gene: -; abundance: -; j_gene: TRBJ1-4; CDR3nt: TGTGCCAGCAGCTTAGCGGGGGCCACAACTAATGAAAAACTGTTTTTT; CDR3aa: CASSLAGATTNEKLFF
v_gene: TRBV3-1/TRBV3-2; d_gene: -; abundance: -; j_gene: TRBJ1-2; CDR3nt: TGTGCCAGCAGCCAAGATCAAAACGGGAACTATGGCTACACCTTC; CDR3aa: CASSQDQNGNYGYTF
v_gene: TRBV13; d_gene: -; abundance: -; j_gene: TRBJ1-1; CDR3nt: TGTGCCAGCAGCTCCCGGGTCCGTCGGGGCACTGAAGCTTTCTTT; CDR3aa: CASSSRVRRGTEAFF
v_gene: TRBV7-9; d_gene: TRBD1; abundance: -; j_gene: TRBJ1-4; CDR3nt: TGTGCCAGCAGCCAAGGACAGGGATGGGAAAAACTGTTTTTT; CDR3aa: CASSQGQGWEKLFF
v_gene: TRBV7-9; d_gene: -; abundance: -; j_gene: TRBJ2-2; CDR3nt: TGTGCCAGCAGACCCATAACGGGGAACGGGGAGCTGTTTTTT; CDR3aa: CASRPITGNGELFF
v_gene: TRBV9; d_gene: -; abundance: -; j_gene: TRBJ1-2; CDR3nt: TGTGCCAGCAGCCCTTTCGAGGGAGGCTACACCTTC; CDR3aa: CASSPFEGGYTF
v_gene: TRBV3-1/TRBV3-2; d_gene: -; abundance: once; j_gene: TRBJ1-2; CDR3nt: TGTGCCAGCAGCCATTCAGGGTACGGCTATGGCTACACCTTC; CDR3aa: CASSHSGYGYGYTF
v_gene: TRBV18; d_gene: TRBD1; abundance: few; j_gene: TRBJ1-1; CDR3nt: TGTGCCAGCTCACTACAGGGGGCGGACACTGAAGCTTTCTTT; CDR3aa: CASSLQGADTEAFF
v_gene: TRBV15; d_gene: -; abundance: -; j_gene: TRBJ2-7; CDR3nt: TGTGCCACCAGCAGAGATCTCTCCGTACAGGGCCGCCACGAGCAGTACTTC; CDR3aa: CATSRDLSVQGRHEQYF
v_gene: TRBV18; d_gene: TRBD1; abundance: -; j_gene: TRBJ1-1; CDR3nt: TGTGCCAGCTCACCCCGGGACAGGGGGAACACTGAAGCTTTCTTT; CDR3aa: CASSPRDRGNTEAFF
v_gene: TRBV2; d_gene: TRBD1; abundance: -; j_gene: TRBJ1-3; CDR3nt: TGTGCCAGCAGTGGGGACAGAACTGGAAACACCATATATTTT; CDR3aa: CASSGDRTGNTIYF
v_gene: TRBV10-3; d_gene: TRBD2; abundance: -; j_gene: TRBJ2-7; CDR3nt: TGTGCCATCAGGCCGGGGGGGGGCCTGCGGCACGAGCAGTACTTC; CDR3aa: CAIRPGGGLRHEQYF
v_gene: TRBV7-9; d_gene: TRBD1; abundance: -; j_gene: TRBJ2-1; CDR3nt: TGTGCCAGCAGCCACTCTTTAACGCGGGACAGGGTAAATGATGAGCAGTTCTTC; CDR3aa: CASSHSLTRDRVNDEQFF
v_gene: TRBV28; d_gene: -; abundance: -; j_gene: TRBJ2-7; CDR3nt: TGTGCCAGCAGTGCAGGGGTCTTCGAGCAGTACTTC; CDR3aa: CASSAGVFEQYF
v_gene: TRBV27; d_gene: TRBD2; abundance: -; j_gene: TRBJ2-1; CDR3nt: TGTGCCAGCAGTTCTAGCGGAGATTCCTACAATGAGCAGTTCTTC; CDR3aa: CASSSSGDSYNEQFF
v_gene: TRBV28; d_gene: -; abundance: once; j_gene: TRBJ2-6; CDR3nt: TGTGCCAGCAGTTTAGAGGGGGCTGGGGCCAACGTCCTGACTTTC; CDR3aa: CASSLEGAGANVLTF
v_gene: TRBV11-2; d_gene: TRBD2; abundance: -; j_gene: TRBJ2-7; CDR3nt: TGTGCCAGCAGCTTAGAAAGCGGGAGTTTCTCCTACGAGCAGTACTTC; CDR3aa: CASSLESGSFSYEQYF
v_gene: TRBV5-1; d_gene: -; abundance: -; j_gene: TRBJ1-1; CDR3nt: TGCGCCAGCAGCCAACAGACGGGAAACACTGAAGCTTTCTTT; CDR3aa: CASSQQTGNTEAFF
v_gene: TRBV5-8; d_gene: -; abundance: -; j_gene: TRBJ2-2; CDR3nt: TGTGCCAGCAGTTTTGCAGGGGCCACCGCCGGGGAGCTGTTTTTT; CDR3aa: CASSFAGATAGELFF
v_gene: TRBV9; d_gene: -; abundance: once; j_gene: TRBJ2-1; CDR3nt: TGTGCCAGCAGCGTAATAATAGCGGCTACCTACAATGAGCAGTTCTTC; CDR3aa: CASSVIIAATYNEQFF
v_gene: TRBV19; d_gene: TRBD1; abundance: -; j_gene: TRBJ2-3; CDR3nt: TGTGCCAGTAGTGCACTCTGGACAGGGCTCACAGATACGCAGTATTTT; CDR3aa: CASSALWTGLTDTQYF
v_gene: TRBV4-1; d_gene: -; abundance: -; j_gene: TRBJ1-1; CDR3nt: TGCGCCAGCAGCCAAGTTTTCCCCATGAACACTGAAGCTTTCTTT; CDR3aa: CASSQVFPMNTEAFF
v_gene: TRBV19; d_gene: -; abundance: -; j_gene: TRBJ1-4; CDR3nt: TGTGCCAGTAGTCGCGGGACTACAACTAATGAAAAACTGTTTTTT; CDR3aa: CASSRGTTTNEKLFF
v_gene: TRBV5-5; d_gene: -; abundance: -; j_gene: TRBJ1-5; CDR3nt: TGTGCCAGCAGCTGGGGGCACAGCTATAATCAGCCCCAGCATTTT; CDR3aa: CASSWGHSYNQPQHF
v_gene: TRBV27; d_gene: -; abundance: -; j_gene: TRBJ2-5; CDR3nt: TGTGCCAGCAGTTTTGCGGGCCCTGGGGAGACCCAGTACTTC; CDR3aa: CASSFAGPGETQYF